These 30 T cell receptor beta chains were sequenced from one sample in a study of response to subunit inactivated influenza vaccine. MiXCR was run by TCRdb on the RT-PCR reads, yielding one entry per CDR3 protein. The data contain 250,000 to 350,000 distinct CDR3 sequences, approximately 21% of them singletons. Here the sequenced sample was PBMCs from blood, taken 21 months after vaccination. Receptors originate from a man aged 50 to 69 who received an inactivated influenza vaccine.

Ten or more counts support this clonotype. The chain employs TRBV12-3 or TRBV12-4 and TRBJ1-2; the D is unclear. V was trimmed by 6 bases and J by 0 bases, leaving 11 bases between them. This CDR3 has 14 residues. The CDR3 spells CASRRASSNYGYTF. The CDR3 DNA reads as TGTGCCAGCAGACGGGCTTCCTCTAACTATGGCTACACCTTC.

This clonotype was counted between two and nine times. The chain has TRBV12-3 or TRBV12-4 and TRBJ1-5; D call uncertain. Trimming left V 3 bases short and J 8 bases short, with 14 bases between. The CDR3 length is 14 residues. The CDR3 loop is CASSFTGPGEPQHF. The DNA of the CDR3 is TGTGCCAGCAGTTTCACCGGGCCAGGCGAGCCCCAGCATTTT.

The V gene is TRBV10-2, the J gene TRBJ2-3; TRBD2 matches at 10 bases. The CDR3 runs to 15 residues. Germline loops: CDR1 WSHSY, CDR2 SAAADI. V lost 2 bases to trimming and J lost 4 bases; unmatched junction nucleotides: 3. CDR3 DNA: TGCGCCAGCAGTGAGCCCAGCGGGGGGGCAGATACGCAGTATTTT. Translated, it gives CASSEPSGGADTQYF.

This clonotype came up a few times. The chain combines TRBV3-1 with TRBJ1-6, with TRBD1 as a possible D gene (5 bases). This CDR3 region has 15 residues. Trimming left V 4 bases short and J 10 bases short, with 17 bases between. Germline V gene lookup returns CDR1 LGHDT and CDR2 YNNKEL (reference sequence). The CDR3 here is CASSLLSTGGSPLHF. CDR3 bases: TGTGCCAGCAGCCTTCTATCAACAGGTGGATCACCCCTCCACTTT.

The rearrangement joins TRBV29-1 to TRBJ2-2; TRBD1 aligns across 9 bases. The ends lost 4 bases at V and 6 bases at J; junction bases unmatched: 9. The CDR3 is 15 amino acids. Germline V gene sequence: CDR1 SQVTM, CDR2 ANQGSEA. This CDR3 reads CSVGRTGGISGELFF. In nucleotides, the CDR3 is TGCAGCGTTGGACGCACAGGGGGCATATCCGGGGAGCTGTTTTTT.

This clonotype was detected many times. The CDR3 spells CASSLTLGSYEQYF. The CDR3 nucleotides read TGTGCCAGCAGTCTCACCCTCGGCAGTTACGAGCAGTACTTC. V usage is TRBV28 and J usage is TRBJ2-7; D unresolved. Between the trimmed V and J ends, which lost 5 bases and 4 bases, there was a span of 15 bases. CDR1 and CDR2 (germline): MDHEN, SYDVKM. The CDR3 has 14 residues.

The CDR3 loop is CASSYSLAGGIGQGQFF. The CDR3, as DNA: TGTGCCAGCAGTTACTCGCTAGCGGGGGGGATTGGGCAAGGGCAGTTCTTC. The chain is built from TRBV6-5 and TRBJ2-1; TRBD2 matches 12 bases. With V trimmed by 0 bases and J by 12 bases, 12 bases remained unmatched. Per germline, CDR1 MNHEY and CDR2 SVGAGI. The CDR3 extends over 17 amino acids.

The V call is TRBV9, the J call TRBJ1-1, with a weak D call TRBD1 (6 bases). Germline CDR1 is SGDLS and CDR2 is YYNGEE. V was cut by 4 bases and J by 6 bases, with 22 bases left in between. This CDR3 spans 16 amino acids. DNA of the CDR3: TGTGCCAGCAGCCCACGGGACATTGACATTGGCCCTGAAGCTTTCTTT. This translates into CASSPRDIDIGPEAFF.

This clonotype has more than one count but fewer than ten. An end of the junction does not agree with germline; a read error may underlie this. J is TRBJ1-1 and V is TRBV7-7; tentative D call: TRBD1 (5 bases). The CDR3 is made up of 13 amino acids. Germline V gene sequence: CDR1 SSHAT, CDR2 FNYEAQ (reference sequence). This CDR3 reads CASSEGRGTEAFF. Written as DNA, the CDR3 is TGTGCTAGCAGCGAAGGTAGGGGCACTGAAGCTTTCTTT.

The chain has TRBV20-1 and TRBJ1-4; TRBD1 matches at 8 bases. Germline V lookup: CDR1 DFQATT, CDR2 SNEGSKA (reference sequence). The V and J ends lost 0 bases and 2 bases, in that order; junction bases with no gene match: 8. CDR3 length equals 17 residues. This CDR3 reads CSARESGTGYTNEKLFF. The CDR3 DNA sequence: TGCAGTGCTAGAGAGTCGGGGACAGGTTACACTAATGAAAAACTGTTTTTT.

The genes are TRBV3-2 and TRBJ1-6; the table assigns TRBD1, which was not confirmed against the DNA. TRBV3-2 has pseudogene status. This CDR3 has 15 residues. The CDR3 DNA reads TGTGCCAGCAGCCAAGATACCGAGGGGCCGCCCACCCCTCACTTT. Translation gives CASSQDTEGPPTPHF.

This clonotype was detected ten times or more. CDR3 amino acids: CASSYATQGPHGYTF. CDR3 DNA: TGTGCCAGCAGTTACGCCACCCAGGGCCCTCATGGCTACACCTTC. The J gene is TRBJ1-2, the V gene TRBV6-5; D is possibly TRBD1 (5 bases). V lost 2 bases, J lost 6 bases, and 16 bases lay in between. The germline gives CDR1 MNHEY, CDR2 SVGAGI. The length of the CDR3 is 15 residues.

V is TRBV5-5 and J is TRBJ1-3; D uncertain. The V end was cut by 0 bases, the J end by 0 bases, with 7 bases between. CDR3 size: 15 residues. CDR1 is SGHKS, CDR2 YYEKEE, per germline (reference sequence). The CDR3 loop reads CASSLDVASGNTIYF. CDR3 bases: TGTGCCAGCAGCTTGGATGTAGCCTCTGGAAACACCATATATTTT.

The chain combines TRBV28 with TRBJ1-1; TRBD1 is a possible D gene (5 bases). Germline CDR1 is MDHEN and CDR2 is SYDVKM. CDR3 length: 14 residues. Trimming took off 2 bases at V and 5 bases at J, with 12 bases between the two ends. This chain's CDR3 is CASSLLGGTTEAFF. CDR3 nucleotide sequence: TGTGCCAGCAGTTTACTGGGGGGGACGACTGAAGCTTTCTTT.

This chain joins TRBV25-1 and TRBJ1-2; 10 nucleotides agree with TRBD1. CDR3 length: 14 amino acids. V lost 1 base and J lost 7; bases outside the gene matches: 3. Germline CDR1 and CDR2: MGHDK and SYGVNS. The CDR3 sequence: CASSELTGGLGYTF. CDR3 DNA sequence: TGTGCCAGCAGTGAATTGACAGGGGGCCTTGGCTACACCTTC.

This clonotype was seen a handful of times. The chain combines TRBV27 with TRBJ2-5; 9 bases fit TRBD2. CDR1 is MNHEY and CDR2 is SMNVEV in the germline V gene (reference sequence). This CDR3 region has 15 residues. V trimming: 4 bases; J trimming: 3 bases; junction bases outside the gene matches: 6. CDR3 nucleotide sequence: TGTGCCAGCAGTTCCTGGACTAGCGAAAAAGAGACCCAGTACTTC. Residues: CASSSWTSEKETQYF.

The chain is built from TRBV25-1 and TRBJ2-7; D unresolved. CDR3 length: 12 amino acids. V lost 2 bases to trimming and J lost 3 bases, with 5 bases between them. The germline gives CDR1 MGHDK, CDR2 SYGVNS. CDR3 in amino acids: CASSESYYEQYF. CDR3 in DNA: TGTGCCAGCAGTGAAAGTTACTACGAGCAGTACTTC.

This clonotype has a handful of counts. This chain uses TRBV3-1 with TRBJ1-2, with D possibly being TRBD1 (6 bases). The CDR3 length is 16 residues. Germline V gene lookup returns CDR1 LGHDT and CDR2 YNNKEL (reference sequence). V lost 4 bases and J lost 0, with 15 bases in between. The CDR3 spells CASSLGQGYTNYGYTF. CDR3 nucleotides: TGTGCCAGCAGCCTGGGACAAGGGTATACTAACTATGGCTACACCTTC.

The rearrangement links TRBV7-6 to TRBJ1-2; D perhaps matches TRBD1 (5 bases). Trimming cost V 4 bases and J 3 bases, with 15 bases left between them. The CDR3 runs to 15 residues. Germline V gene sequence: CDR1 SGHVS, CDR2 FNYEAQ. The CDR3 DNA reads as TGTGCCAGCAGCTCCCATCGAGGGGTCCACTATGGCTACACCTTC. Translation gives CASSSHRGVHYGYTF.

The rearrangement uses TRBV20-1 and TRBJ1-2; TRBD1 aligns across 7 bases. The CDR3 consists of 12 residues. Trimming cost V 6 bases and J 8 bases; bases outside gene matches: 9. Germline values: CDR1 DFQATT, CDR2 SNEGSKA (reference sequence). As DNA, the CDR3 is TGCAGTGCGCTGACAGGGTTCGGAGGCTACACCTTC. Translation: CSALTGFGGYTF.

A word on this clonotype: This clone may be a read error of a much larger clone one base away. CDR3 bases: TGCAGCATTGAAAGAGGAATGAACACTGAAGCTTTCTTT. The encoded protein is CSIERGMNTEAFF. The V gene is TRBV29-1, the J gene TRBJ1-1; D call uncertain. Germline CDR1 and CDR2: SQVTM and ANQGSEA. The CDR3 length is 13 residues.

This clonotype has ten or more counts. V gene TRBV6-5 combines with J gene TRBJ2-1; 10 bases line up with TRBD2. Germline CDR1 is MNHEY and CDR2 is SVGAGI. Trimming at V came to 8 bases and at J to 6 bases, leaving 10 bases not matched to a gene. This CDR3 is 15 amino acids long. The CDR3 DNA reads as TGTGCCAGCGGGAAGCGGGAGGGTCCGGGCAATGAGCAGTTCTTC. Encoded protein: CASGKREGPGNEQFF.

This clonotype turned up a few times. V and J are TRBV11-2 and TRBJ2-5, with D perhaps TRBD2 (6 bases). The length of the CDR3 is 14 residues. CDR1 is SGHAT and CDR2 is FQNNGV in the germline V gene. V gave up 4 bases and J gave up 3 bases, with 12 bases separating them. The CDR3 region is CASSSGLREETQYF. CDR3 bases: TGTGCCAGCAGCTCGGGACTGCGCGAAGAGACCCAGTACTTC.

The chain has TRBV4-2 and TRBJ1-2, with D unresolved. Germline CDR1 LGHNA, CDR2 YNFKEQ. The CDR3 is made up of 15 amino acids. Trimming took off 0 bases at V and 4 bases at J, with 12 bases between the two ends. CDR3 nucleotide sequence: TGTGCCAGCAGCCAAGATGGCCAGCACGCCTATGGCTACACCTTC. It specifies CASSQDGQHAYGYTF.

The chain carries TRBV12-3 or TRBV12-4 and TRBJ2-1; 14 bases map to TRBD2. Losses at the gene ends were 6 bases for V and 8 bases for J; bases not matched to a gene: 9. CDR3 length equals 16 residues. CDR3 sequence: CASRRLAGGSLDEQFF. The CDR3 bases are TGTGCCAGCAGGCGACTAGCGGGGGGGAGTCTAGATGAGCAGTTCTTC.

This clonotype was detected only a few times. The chain employs TRBV5-1 and TRBJ1-2; D uncertain. CDR3 size: 13 residues. CDR1 is SGHRS, CDR2 YFSETQ, per germline. V was shortened by 0 bases and J by 8 bases, with 11 bases between the two germline ends. In DNA, the CDR3 is TGCGCCAGCAGCTTGGCGGCGGATCAAGGCTACACCTTC. It yields the protein CASSLAADQGYTF.

The rearrangement links TRBV12-3 or TRBV12-4 to TRBJ2-1, with D perhaps TRBD1 (6 bases). This CDR3 comprises 15 residues. V was pared by 1 base and J by 7 bases, with 14 bases between. The CDR3 loop reads CASSLDRVASNEQFF. For the CDR3, the DNA is TGTGCCAGCAGTTTAGACAGGGTTGCTTCAAATGAGCAGTTCTTC.

This sequence joins TRBV20-1 and TRBJ2-6; the D is unclear. Germline CDR1 is DFQATT and CDR2 is SNEGSKA (reference sequence). Trimming removed 1 base from V and 2 bases from J, with 9 bases in between. The CDR3 sequence is 15 residues long. The CDR3 DNA follows: TGCAGTGCTAGAGTGCAAGGGACTGGGGCCAACGTCCTGACTTTC. Amino acid sequence: CSARVQGTGANVLTF.

This clonotype was observed at least ten times. This chain links TRBV28 with TRBJ1-5, with TRBD1 matching 7 bases. After removal of 1 base from V and 6 bases from J, the junction contained 6 bases not matched to a gene. The CDR3 consists of 15 residues. Germline V gives CDR1 MDHEN, CDR2 SYDVKM. Written as DNA, the CDR3 is TGTGCCAGCAGTTTATCCGGGACAGCTATTCAGCCCCAGCATTTT. This sequence encodes CASSLSGTAIQPQHF.

V gene TRBV7-2 combines with J gene TRBJ1-6; D uncertain. Trimming pared 6 bases from V and 8 bases from J, leaving 11 bases between. The CDR3 extends over 13 amino acids. CDR1 is SGHTA and CDR2 is FQGNSA in the germline V gene. CDR3 sequence: CASRSSEDSPLHF. Written as DNA, the CDR3 is TGTGCCAGCAGATCATCCGAGGATTCACCCCTCCACTTT.